This is a list of T cell receptor beta chains from one sample in a study of human T cells and chemical hapten exposure. MiXCR, run by TCRdb on the 5' RACE reads, gives a single entry per CDR3 protein. The sample records 100,000 to 120,000 distinct CDR3 sequences, approximately 20% being singletons. The source of these receptors is a human donor in good health. Both conserved end residues are part of each CDR3. D genes are given only for firm matches. Where a row states a size, it is once, few, many or the class of an expanded clone; other rows omit it.

clone_size	d_call	v_call	j_call	cdr3_nt	cdr3_aa
once	-	TRBV28	TRBJ1-5	TGTGCCAGCAGTTTATCAGGGGTCGATCAGCCCCAGCATTTT	CASSLSGVDQPQHF
-	TRBD1	TRBV25-1	TRBJ1-2	TGTGCCAGCAGGGCCTCCCGGGACAGGGCCTATGGCTACACCTTC	CASRASRDRAYGYTF
-	TRBD2	TRBV25-1	TRBJ2-1	TGTGCCAGCAGTGAACCGACTAGCGGGGTGAGCTCCTACAATGAGCAGTTCTTC	CASSEPTSGVSSYNEQFF
-	-	TRBV5-4	TRBJ2-7	TGTGCCAGCAGCTTGGAGGGGACCGACGACTACGAGCAGTACTTC	CASSLEGTDDYEQYF
-	TRBD2	TRBV10-3	TRBJ2-3	TGTGCCACCGGGGGAAGGCGGGAGGAAGATACGCAGTATTTT	CATGGRREEDTQYF
few	-	TRBV28	TRBJ1-2	TGTGCCAGCAGTGACCCATCGCCCTATGGCTACACCTTC	CASSDPSPYGYTF
-	-	TRBV18	TRBJ1-5	TGTGCCAGCTCACCCGACAGTTATCAGCCCCAGCATTTT	CASSPDSYQPQHF
few	TRBD1	TRBV27	TRBJ1-4	TGTGCCAGCGGAGACAGGGAGAATGAAAAACTGTTTTTT	CASGDRENEKLFF
few	TRBD1	TRBV20-1	TRBJ2-7	TGCAGTGCTAGACCCCCCCGGGACAGGGGGCCCTACGAGCAGTACTTC	CSARPPRDRGPYEQYF
many	-	TRBV6-5	TRBJ2-7	TGTGCCAGCAGTCCGACGGGGAGCTCCTACGAGCAGTACTTC	CASSPTGSSYEQYF
few	TRBD1	TRBV6-5	TRBJ1-5	TGTGCCAGCAGTTACTCGACAGGGGGCAATCAGCCCCAGCATTTT	CASSYSTGGNQPQHF
-	TRBD2	TRBV5-1	TRBJ2-1	TGCGCCAGCAGCCCAAGACTAGCGGGAGGGGGCTACAATGAGCAGTTCTTC	CASSPRLAGGGYNEQFF
few	TRBD2	TRBV20-1	TRBJ2-7	TGCAGTGCCGGCCGCGGGACTAGCGGGAGCGTATACGAGCAGTACTTC	CSAGRGTSGSVYEQYF
few	TRBD2	TRBV3-1	TRBJ2-1	TGTGCCAGCAGCCCCCGACTAGCGGGAGTCTACAATGAGCAGTTCTTC	CASSPRLAGVYNEQFF
few	-	TRBV20-1	TRBJ2-1	TGCAGTGCGAGGAGCGGGCCCTCCTACAATGAGCAGTTCTTC	CSARSGPSYNEQFF
-	-	TRBV6-2/TRBV6-3	TRBJ2-6	TGTGCCAGCAGCCCTATGCTATCTGGGGCCAACGTCCTGACTTTC	CASSPMLSGANVLTF
-	-	TRBV29-1	TRBJ1-1	TGCAGCGGAACACGGACAGCTAACACTGAAGCTTTCTTT	CSGTRTANTEAFF
-	-	TRBV6-5	TRBJ1-2	TGTGCCAGCAGATCACCAGGGATTAACTATGGCTACACCTTC	CASRSPGINYGYTF
few	TRBD2	TRBV4-2	TRBJ2-7	TGTGCCAGCAGCCACGAAGCGGGAAGCTCCTACGAGCAGTACTTC	CASSHEAGSSYEQYF
few	-	TRBV28	TRBJ1-2	TGTGCCAGCAGTTTACGGACAGAGTATGGCGACACCTTC	CASSLRTEYGDTF
-	TRBD2	TRBV5-1	TRBJ2-3	TGCGCCAGCAGCTTGGCTGGCAGCGGGAGTTATACGCAGTATTTT	CASSLAGSGSYTQYF
few	-	TRBV28	TRBJ1-4	TGTGCCAGCAACCCCGGGGCCTGGGGATTGTCTAATGAAAAACTGTTTTTT	CASNPGAWGLSNEKLFF
few	-	TRBV30	TRBJ2-3	TGTGCCTGGGCCTTGGACTACACAGATACGCAGTATTTT	CAWALDYTDTQYF
-	-	TRBV19	TRBJ2-2	TGTGCCAGTAGTATCGAGATCCTGGACACCGGGGAGCTGTTTTTT	CASSIEILDTGELFF
-	-	TRBV7-9	TRBJ1-1	TGTGCCAGCAGCTTATCACTTTTGACAGGAGTCGACACTGAAGCTTTCTTT	CASSLSLLTGVDTEAFF
few	-	TRBV6-5	TRBJ1-5	TGTGCCAGCAAAAGGGGGAACAATCAGCCCCAGCATTTT	CASKRGNNQPQHF
-	TRBD2	TRBV10-3	TRBJ2-1	TGTGCCATCGGGGGCGGGAGGGCCATCGATGAGCAGTTCTTC	CAIGGGRAIDEQFF
-	-	TRBV20-1	TRBJ2-3	TGCAGTGCTAGAGGCCCCCTCCTTAGGAGCGGCACAGATACGCAGTATTTT	CSARGPLLRSGTDTQYF
many	-	TRBV12-3/TRBV12-4	TRBJ1-5	TGTGCCAGCAGTCCCTTTATAGGTCTCTCCGGCGATCAGCCCCAGCATTTT	CASSPFIGLSGDQPQHF